This is a list of T cell receptor beta chains from one sample in a study of T cells in Graves' hyperthyroidism and ophthalmopathy. TCRdb analysed the multiplex PCR reads with MiXCR anew, one entry per CDR3 protein. The repertoire holds 300,000 to 350,000 distinct CDR3 sequences, with roughly 18% as singletons. The sample comprised blood. The receptors originated from a woman aged 50 to 60 with Graves' hyperthyroidism. CDR3s leave out the opening cysteine and the closing phenylalanine or tryptophan. The listing skips clone size in some rows; elsewhere it reads once, few, many or a size class.

V	size	J	CDR3
TRBV30	.	TRBJ2-7	AWSVLGEASYEQY
TRBV20-1	many	TRBJ2-5	SASISGEETQY
TRBV3-1	few	TRBJ2-5	ASSAGLAGGPRSETQY
TRBV11-2	many	TRBJ2-3	ASSLAGDITDTQY
TRBV20-1	many	TRBJ2-3	SARDWRLAGKADTQY
TRBV5-1	.	TRBJ2-1	ASTIGLEQF
TRBV7-3	.	TRBJ2-3	ASSLLGGTDTQY
TRBV28	many	TRBJ2-3	ASSLAGGGNTDTQY
TRBV4-2	few	TRBJ2-7	ASSHLAGGPSTVYEQY
TRBV11-2	.	TRBJ1-1	ASSPIRSRGTHDTEAF
TRBV25-1	.	TRBJ2-3	ASSDMRALNTDTQY
TRBV19	few	TRBJ1-1	ASSMGPEAF
TRBV27	many	TRBJ2-7	ASSGTGTGFSYEQY
TRBV27	.	TRBJ1-5	ASSLGRLNQPQH
TRBV27	many	TRBJ2-3	ASSPPISRASGPRGQY
TRBV6-6	few	TRBJ1-2	ASSYVSTDGYT
TRBV6-1	many	TRBJ1-2	ASSVSPDRGWYGYT
TRBV10-3	.	TRBJ2-5	AISESERGEETQY
TRBV12-3/TRBV12-4	.	TRBJ1-2	ASNFRGRGHGYT
TRBV6-5	few	TRBJ2-1	ASSSPPGTSGIPYNEQF
TRBV20-1	few	TRBJ2-5	SARVFAGEETQY
TRBV20-1	.	TRBJ2-1	SANDGGLFNEQF
TRBV5-1	.	TRBJ2-3	ASSLFNTDTQY
TRBV20-1	many	TRBJ2-5	SVPRGAGETQY